One sample yielded the 10 T cell receptor beta chains listed below, sequenced in a study of OX40 agonist ivuxolimab in advanced cancers. Profiled with immunoSEQ multiplex PCR; TCRdb holds only in-frame clones, not every one. The repertoire has more than 80,000 clones, 87% of them found once; the top ten carry approximately 1.5%. This specimen consisted of CD4+ or CD8+ T cells sorted from blood, obtained in a trial of the OX40 agonist ivuxolimab. The receptors originated from an adult with an advanced solid tumor such as melanoma, head and neck, liver or kidney cancer.

V is TRBV19 and J is TRBJ1-2; D is possibly TRBD1 (5 bases). Germline V CDR1 and CDR2: LNHDA, SQIVND (reference sequence). V shed 3 bases and J shed 4 bases, with 12 bases lying between them. The CDR3 loop spans 14 amino acids. The CDR3 is CASSIQGSFYGYTF. The CDR3 coding sequence is TGTGCCAGTAGTATCCAGGGAAGCTTCTATGGCTACACCTTC.

This clone was observed a handful of times. CDR3 in amino acids: CAAQGNTEAFF. CDR3 sequence (DNA): TGTGCCGCTCAGGGGAACACTGAAGCTTTCTTT. The V call is TRBV30, the J call TRBJ1-1; tentatively, D is TRBD1 (5 bases). CDR1 is GTSNPN, CDR2 SVGIG, per germline (reference sequence). The CDR3 has 11 amino acids. Trimming removed 8 bases at V and 1 base at J, with 8 bases between.

CDR3 sequence: CASSAAGMLYGYTF. DNA of the CDR3: TGTGCCAGCAGCGCCGCGGGAATGCTCTATGGCTACACCTTC. The chain recombines TRBV9 with TRBJ1-2; no reliable D call. The CDR3 consists of 14 residues. V was trimmed by 3 bases and J by 4 bases, leaving 13 bases between them. The germline V gene encodes CDR1 SGDLS and CDR2 YYNGEE.

CDR3 bases: TGTGCCAGCAGTACGACAGGGGATCAGCCCCAGCATTTT. Its translation is CASSTTGDQPQHF. This sequence joins TRBV2 and TRBJ1-5, with TRBD1 matching 8 bases. Germline assignment: CDR1 SNHLY and CDR2 FYNNEI. The CDR3 totals 13 residues. Germline trimming cut 5 bases from V and 5 bases from J; bases unmatched to any gene: 2.

The chain couples TRBV6-5 to TRBJ1-6; D remains unclear. Germline V gene sequence: CDR1 MNHEY, CDR2 SVGAGI. The CDR3 length is 13 residues. Deletions cut 6 bases from V and 8 bases from J, with 11 bases between. CDR3 bases: TGTGCCAGCAGACGGGCATTGGATTCACCCCTCCACTTT. Translation: CASRRALDSPLHF.

As concerns this clone: This same CDR3 is encoded by further DNA sequences in the sample. The chain combines TRBV5-1 with TRBJ1-2; no clear D. The germline CDR1 and CDR2 sequences are SGHRS and YFSETQ. The V gene lost 0 bases and the J gene lost 2 bases, with 8 bases spanning the gap. This CDR3 is 14 amino acids long. In nucleotides, the CDR3 is TGCGCCAGCAGCTTGGCCGGAAGCAACTATGGCTACACCTTC. Translating gives CASSLAGSNYGYTF.

V usage is TRBV7-9 and J usage is TRBJ2-2; 10 positions agree with TRBD2. Germline loops: CDR1 SEHNR, CDR2 FQNEAQ (reference sequence). With 7 bases clipped from V and 0 bases from J, the junction kept 14 bases outside the gene matches. CDR3 length: 19 amino acids. The CDR3 loop reads CASTMGLAGETANTGELFF. DNA for the CDR3: TGTGCCAGCACCATGGGGCTAGCGGGAGAAACCGCGAACACCGGGGAGCTGTTTTTT.

The chain is built from TRBV14 and TRBJ2-1; 7 bases align to TRBD1. The CDR3 covers 14 residues. V shed 4 bases, J shed 12 bases, and the junction held 12 bases outside the gene matches. Germline CDR1 is SGHDN and CDR2 is FVKESK. In DNA, the CDR3 is TGTGCCAGCAGCCTCCTCGACAGGGTCGAATGGCAGTTCTTC. As protein: CASSLLDRVEWQFF. Combining the CDR3 with reference TRBV14 and TRBJ2-1 gives the whole variable domain EAGVTQFPSHSVIEKGQTVTLRCDPISGHDNLYWYRRVMGKEIKFLLHFVKESKQDESGMPNNRFLAERTGGTYSTLKVQPAELEDSGVYFCASSLLDRVEWQFFGPGTRLTVL.

The J gene is TRBJ1-3, the V gene TRBV7-9; D unclear. The CDR3 has 13 amino acids. V shed 7 bases and J shed 0 bases, with 7 bases lying between them. Germline CDR1 reads SEHNR; CDR2 reads FQNEAQ (reference sequence). The DNA of the CDR3 is TGTGCCAGCATGGTTTACTCTGGAAACACCATATATTTT. Amino acids: CASMVYSGNTIYF.

This clone occurred a few times. The chain uses TRBV19 and TRBJ1-5; TRBD1 agrees at 8 bases. This CDR3 has 15 residues. Germline lookup yields CDR1 LNHDA and CDR2 SQIVND (reference sequence). J gave up 6 bases and V 5 bases, and 9 bases lay outside the gene matches. The CDR3 loop reads CASSVDRGSGQPQHF. The CDR3, as DNA: TGTGCCAGTAGTGTCGACAGGGGATCGGGTCAGCCCCAGCATTTT.